This T cell receptor beta chain derives from a study of T cells in Graves' hyperthyroidism and ophthalmopathy. Study-wide findings and caveats: The authors' 13 V-J model separated ophthalmopathy from stable hyperthyroidism. Appearing also in blood were most of the thyroid clonotypes expanded above 0.001.

This CDR3 comprises 17 residues. Germline values: CDR1 MDHEN, CDR2 SYDVKM. V lost 3 bases and J 0 bases, leaving 18 bases between the germline ends. RNA transcripts were the template for amplifying TCR beta CDR3 regions. An initial round of RT-PCR targeting the TCR CDR3 relied on the HTBI primer set. TCRdb redid the calling of the multiplex PCR reads with MiXCR, one entry per CDR3 protein. This sample carries around 430,000 distinct CDR3 sequences, more than 13% of them seen once, and the ten largest clones take less than 35%. It was 10 ml of fresh peripheral blood that supplied the PBMCs. This clonotype occurred many times. The antigen remains undetermined.

The J gene is TRBJ2-7, the V gene TRBV28, with TRBD1 as a possible D gene (6 bases). The specimen sequenced was blood. The sequence was obtained from a woman aged 30 to 39 with Graves' hyperthyroidism. In nucleotides, the CDR3 is TGTGCCAGCAGTTTCCGACAGGCGACCTCGAGCTCCTACGAGCAGTACTTC. Its protein is CASSFRQATSSSYEQYF. The full variable domain, rest sourced from reference TRBV28 and TRBJ2-7, is DVKVTQSSRYLVKRTGEKVFLECVQDMDHENMFWYRQDPGLGLRLIYFSYDVKMKEKGDIPEGYSVSREKKERFSLILESASTNQTSMYLCASSFRQATSSSYEQYFGPGTRLTVT.